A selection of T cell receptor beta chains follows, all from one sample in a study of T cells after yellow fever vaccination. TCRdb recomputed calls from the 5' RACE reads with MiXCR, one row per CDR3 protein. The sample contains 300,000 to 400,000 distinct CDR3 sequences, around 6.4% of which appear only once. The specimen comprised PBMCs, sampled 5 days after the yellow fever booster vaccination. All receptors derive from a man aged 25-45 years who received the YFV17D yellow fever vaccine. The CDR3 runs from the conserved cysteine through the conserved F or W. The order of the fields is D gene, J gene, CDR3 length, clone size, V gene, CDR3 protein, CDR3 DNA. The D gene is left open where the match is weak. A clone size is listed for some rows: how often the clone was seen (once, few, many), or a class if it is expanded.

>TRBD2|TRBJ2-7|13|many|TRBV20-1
CSVVSGGSYEQYF
TGCAGTGTAGTTAGCGGGGGATCCTACGAGCAGTACTTC
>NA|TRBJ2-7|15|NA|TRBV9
CARDFLGTETYEQYF
TGTGCCAGGGACTTTCTCGGGACGGAAACCTACGAGCAGTACTTC
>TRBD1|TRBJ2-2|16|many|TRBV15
CATSNPGTGNTGELFF
TGTGCCACCAGCAATCCCGGGACAGGGAACACCGGGGAGCTGTTTTTT
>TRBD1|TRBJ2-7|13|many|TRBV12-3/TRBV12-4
CASSRQTGYEQYF
TGTGCCAGCAGTCGGCAGACAGGGTACGAGCAGTACTTC
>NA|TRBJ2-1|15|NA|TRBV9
CASSGDAGQGSEQFF
TGTGCCAGCAGCGGAGACGCGGGGCAGGGGAGTGAGCAGTTCTTC
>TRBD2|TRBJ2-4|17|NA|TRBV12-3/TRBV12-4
CASSFASGGVAKNIQYF
TGTGCCAGCAGTTTCGCTAGCGGGGGGGTAGCCAAAAACATTCAGTACTTC
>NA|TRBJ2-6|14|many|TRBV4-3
CASSHGSGANVLTF
TGCGCCAGCAGCCACGGATCTGGGGCCAACGTCCTGACTTTC
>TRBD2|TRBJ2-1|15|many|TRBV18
CASSPGASGSNEQFF
TGTGCCAGCTCACCTGGGGCTAGCGGGAGCAATGAGCAGTTCTTC
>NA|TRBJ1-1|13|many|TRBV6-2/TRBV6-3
CASRPTGGTEAFF
TGTGCCAGCAGACCTACCGGGGGCACTGAAGCTTTCTTT
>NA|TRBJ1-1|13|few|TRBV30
CAWRLPPGGEAFF
TGTGCCTGGAGACTTCCACCGGGGGGTGAAGCTTTCTTT
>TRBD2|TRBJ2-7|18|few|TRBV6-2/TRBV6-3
CASSYRPFGREFDYEQYF
TGTGCCAGCAGTTACCGACCCTTTGGGCGGGAGTTCGACTACGAGCAGTACTTC
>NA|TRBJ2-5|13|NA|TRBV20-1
CSARRDTKETQYF
TGCAGTGCTCGCCGGGACACCAAAGAGACCCAGTACTTC
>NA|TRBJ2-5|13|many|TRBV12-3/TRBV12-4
CASSLTRRETQYF
TGTGCCAGCAGTTTAACTAGAAGGGAGACCCAGTACTTC
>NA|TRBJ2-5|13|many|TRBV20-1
CSAVLDNRDTQYF
TGCAGTGCGGTTCTGGACAACCGCGATACCCAGTACTTC
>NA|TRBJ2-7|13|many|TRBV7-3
CASRTLNSDEQYF
TGTGCCAGCAGAACACTCAATAGCGACGAGCAGTACTTC
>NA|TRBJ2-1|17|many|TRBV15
CATSRDRQARSYNEQFF
TGTGCCACCAGCAGAGATCGGCAGGCCCGCTCCTACAATGAGCAGTTCTTC
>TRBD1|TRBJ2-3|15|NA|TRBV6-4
CASSDSDRRTDTQYF
TGTGCCAGCAGTGACTCGGACAGGCGAACAGATACGCAGTATTTT
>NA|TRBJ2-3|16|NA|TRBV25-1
CASSESGRAITDTQYF
TGTGCCAGCAGTGAATCTGGCAGGGCTATAACAGATACGCAGTATTTT
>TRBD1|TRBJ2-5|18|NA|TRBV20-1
CSARFLGETGPSAETQYF
TGCAGTGCTAGATTTTTAGGAGAGACAGGGCCCTCGGCGGAGACCCAGTACTTC
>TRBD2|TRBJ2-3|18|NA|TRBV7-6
CASTQGTSGLSSTDTQYF
TGTGCCAGCACCCAAGGGACTAGCGGGTTATCTAGCACAGATACGCAGTATTTT
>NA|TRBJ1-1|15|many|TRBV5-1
CASSSEQVMNTEAFF
TGCGCCAGCAGCTCGGAACAGGTTATGAACACTGAAGCTTTCTTT
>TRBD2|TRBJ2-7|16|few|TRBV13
CASCGTSGPGSYEQYF
TGTGCCAGCTGTGGGACTAGCGGGCCCGGCTCCTACGAGCAGTACTTC
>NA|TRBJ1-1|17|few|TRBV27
CASSLSWHQGWGTEAFF
TGTGCCAGCAGTTTATCGTGGCACCAGGGGTGGGGGACTGAAGCTTTCTTT
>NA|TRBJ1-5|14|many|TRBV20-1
CSARGTGLGQPQHF
TGCAGTGCTAGGGGCACAGGGCTCGGTCAGCCCCAGCATTTT
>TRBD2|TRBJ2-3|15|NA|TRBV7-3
CASSTMLAGGITGNF
TGTGCCAGCAGCACAATGCTAGCGGGAGGGATCACGGGGAATTTT
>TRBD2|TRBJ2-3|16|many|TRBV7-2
CASSLLAGGSPDTQYF
TGTGCCAGCAGCTTACTAGCGGGAGGTTCCCCAGATACGCAGTATTTT
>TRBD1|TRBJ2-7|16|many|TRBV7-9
CASSAAPGQVSYEQYF
TGTGCCAGCAGCGCCGCGCCGGGACAGGTGTCCTACGAGCAGTACTTC
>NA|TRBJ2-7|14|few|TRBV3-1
CASSQGEMTYEQYF
TGTGCCAGCAGCCAGGGCGAAATGACCTACGAGCAGTACTTC
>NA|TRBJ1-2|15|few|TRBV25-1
CASLLWSPADYGYTF
TGTGCCAGCCTTCTTTGGAGCCCTGCAGACTATGGCTACACCTTC
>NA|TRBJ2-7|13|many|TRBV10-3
CATEPKEAYEQYF
TGTGCCACAGAACCGAAGGAAGCCTACGAGCAGTACTTC
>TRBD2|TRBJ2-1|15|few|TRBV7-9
CASSQVTSGNNEQFF
TGTGCCAGCAGCCAGGTAACTAGCGGTAACAATGAGCAGTTCTTC
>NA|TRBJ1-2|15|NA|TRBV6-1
CASTRYAQSLYGYTF
TGTGCCAGCACCCGATACGCTCAGAGTCTCTATGGCTACACCTTC
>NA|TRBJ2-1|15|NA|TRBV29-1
CSGGGGKSSYNEQFF
TGCAGCGGAGGGGGGGGGAAGAGCTCCTACAATGAGCAGTTCTTC
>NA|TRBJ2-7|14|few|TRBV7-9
CASSPPGPSYEQYF
TGTGCCAGCAGCCCCCCGGGACCCTCCTACGAGCAGTACTTC
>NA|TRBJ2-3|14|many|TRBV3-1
CASSQRSGTDTQYF
TGTGCCAGCAGCCAGAGGTCTGGCACAGATACGCAGTATTTT
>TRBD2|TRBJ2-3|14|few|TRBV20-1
CSPTTSGRTDTQYF
TGCAGTCCTACGACTAGCGGGAGGACAGATACGCAGTATTTT
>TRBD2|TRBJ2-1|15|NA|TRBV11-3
CASSLGGTSGSRQFF
TGTGCCAGCAGCTTGGGGGGAACTAGCGGGAGCAGACAGTTCTTC
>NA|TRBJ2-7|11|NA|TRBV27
CASHRGYEQYF
TGTGCCAGCCATCGGGGGTACGAGCAGTACTTC
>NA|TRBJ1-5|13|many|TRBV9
CASSAGDDQPQHF
TGTGCCAGCAGCGCTGGCGATGATCAGCCCCAGCATTTT
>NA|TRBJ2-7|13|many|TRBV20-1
CSAPLFTGYEQYF
TGCAGTGCCCCTCTCTTCACAGGCTACGAGCAGTACTTC
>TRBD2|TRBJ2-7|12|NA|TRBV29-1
CSVGPGGYEQYF
TGCAGCGTAGGACCGGGAGGCTACGAGCAGTACTTC
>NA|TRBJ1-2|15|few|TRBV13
CASSLVQPSVGGYTF
TGTGCCAGCAGCTTAGTACAGCCCTCGGTCGGTGGCTACACCTTC
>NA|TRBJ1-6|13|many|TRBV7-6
CASSSGSGGALHF
TGTGCCAGCAGCTCCGGCAGCGGTGGGGCCCTCCACTTT
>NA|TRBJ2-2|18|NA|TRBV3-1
CATSQVPDMTGNTGELFF
TGTGCCACCTCCCAAGTCCCTGACATGACAGGGAACACCGGGGAGCTGTTTTTT
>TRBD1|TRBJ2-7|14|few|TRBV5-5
CASSSDGQGTEQYF
TGTGCCAGCAGCTCGGACGGACAGGGAACCGAGCAGTACTTC
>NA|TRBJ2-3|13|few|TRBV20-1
CSAPWQGTDTQYF
TGCAGTGCGCCTTGGCAGGGCACAGATACGCAGTATTTT
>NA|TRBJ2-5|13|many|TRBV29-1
CSPRLANQETQYF
TGCAGCCCCCGGCTAGCGAACCAAGAGACCCAGTACTTC
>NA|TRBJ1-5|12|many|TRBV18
CASSQGGQPQHF
TGTGCCAGCTCACAAGGCGGTCAGCCCCAGCATTTT
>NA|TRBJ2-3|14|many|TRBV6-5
CASSLINGPDTQYF
TGTGCCAGCAGTTTGATAAACGGCCCAGATACGCAGTATTTT
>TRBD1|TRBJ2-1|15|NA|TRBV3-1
CASSQRTGGRDEQFF
TGTGCCAGCAGCCAACGAACAGGGGGTAGGGATGAGCAGTTCTTC
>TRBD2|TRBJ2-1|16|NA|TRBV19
CASSIISSGRSDEQFF
TGTGCCAGTAGTATCATCTCTAGCGGGAGATCTGATGAGCAGTTCTTC
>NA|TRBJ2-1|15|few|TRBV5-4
CASSLGPESNNEQFF
TGTGCCAGCTCCTTAGGGCCGGAGTCAAACAATGAGCAGTTCTTC
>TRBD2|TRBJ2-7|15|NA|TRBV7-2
CTSSPGASGSYEQYF
TGTACCAGCAGCCCTGGGGCTAGCGGCTCCTACGAGCAGTACTTC
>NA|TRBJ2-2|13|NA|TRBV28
CASSVLKPGELFF
TGTGCCAGCTCAGTCCTAAAACCCGGGGAGCTGTTTTTT
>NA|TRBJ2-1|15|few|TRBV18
CASSPQPGGYNEQFF
TGTGCCAGCTCACCGCAACCCGGCGGATACAATGAGCAGTTCTTC